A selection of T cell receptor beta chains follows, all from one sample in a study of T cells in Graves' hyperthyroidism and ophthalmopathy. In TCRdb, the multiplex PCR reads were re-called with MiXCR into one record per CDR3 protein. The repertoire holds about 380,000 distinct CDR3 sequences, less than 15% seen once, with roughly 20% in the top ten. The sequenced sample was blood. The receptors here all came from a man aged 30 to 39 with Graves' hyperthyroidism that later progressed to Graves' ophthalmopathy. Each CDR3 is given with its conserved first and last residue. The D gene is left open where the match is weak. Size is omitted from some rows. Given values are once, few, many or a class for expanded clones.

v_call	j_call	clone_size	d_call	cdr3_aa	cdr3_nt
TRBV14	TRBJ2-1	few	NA	CASSDGRRMRGSYNEQFF	TGTGCCAGCAGCGATGGAAGGAGGATGAGGGGGAGCTACAATGAGCAGTTCTTC
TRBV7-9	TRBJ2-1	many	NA	CASTPSRLAFNEQFF	TGTGCCAGCACCCCCTCGCGGCTAGCCTTCAATGAGCAGTTCTTC
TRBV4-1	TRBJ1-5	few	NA	CASSQGDIRNQPQHF	TGCGCCAGCAGCCAAGGGGACATCCGCAATCAGCCCCAGCATTTT
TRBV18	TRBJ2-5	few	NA	CASSPKLAKQETQYF	TGTGCCAGCTCACCAAAACTAGCAAAACAAGAGACCCAGTACTTC
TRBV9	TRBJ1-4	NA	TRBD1	CASSALGQGGATNEKLFF	TGTGCCAGCAGCGCCCTGGGACAGGGTGGAGCAACTAATGAAAAACTGTTTTTT
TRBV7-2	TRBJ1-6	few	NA	CASTETGTPLHF	TGTGCCAGCACCGAAACAGGGACACCCCTCCACTTT
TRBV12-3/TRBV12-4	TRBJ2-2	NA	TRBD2	CASSAAGEHGELFF	TGTGCCAGCAGTGCCGCGGGGGAACACGGGGAGCTGTTTTTT
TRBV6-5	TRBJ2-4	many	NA	CASSYSMHLEKNIQYF	TGTGCCAGCAGTTACTCGATGCACTTGGAAAAAAACATTCAGTACTTC
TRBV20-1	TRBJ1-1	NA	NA	CSASKGGNTEAFF	TGCAGTGCTAGCAAGGGGGGGAACACTGAAGCTTTCTTT
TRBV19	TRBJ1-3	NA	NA	CASNNPTTASGNTIYF	TGTGCCAGCAACAACCCGACGACAGCTTCTGGAAACACCATATATTTT
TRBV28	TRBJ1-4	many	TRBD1	CASSRQGALDEKLFF	TGTGCCAGCAGCCGTCAGGGGGCTCTCGATGAAAAACTGTTTTTT
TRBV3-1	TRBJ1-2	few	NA	CASSHTGPSMGGYTF	TGTGCCAGCAGCCACACGGGCCCCTCTATGGGTGGCTACACCTTC
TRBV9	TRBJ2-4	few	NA	CASSVGGGIKNIQYF	TGTGCCAGCAGCGTAGGAGGGGGAATCAAAAACATTCAGTACTTC
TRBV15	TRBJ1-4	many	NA	CATSSPTGGATNEKLFF	TGTGCCACCAGCAGCCCTACCGGGGGGGCAACTAATGAAAAACTGTTTTTT
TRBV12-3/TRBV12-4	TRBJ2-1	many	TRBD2	CASSSTGLVSEQFF	TGTGCCAGCAGCTCTACCGGACTAGTCAGTGAGCAGTTCTTC
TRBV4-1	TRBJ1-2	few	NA	CASSQGTGSNYGYTF	TGCGCCAGCAGCCAAGGAACAGGGTCTAACTATGGCTACACCTTC
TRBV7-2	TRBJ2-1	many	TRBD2	CASSSLAGGRDEQFF	TGTGCCAGCAGCTCCCTAGCGGGGGGGAGGGATGAGCAGTTCTTC
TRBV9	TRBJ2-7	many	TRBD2	CASSATGGAVGEQYF	TGTGCCAGCAGCGCAACCGGGGGGGCCGTCGGCGAGCAGTACTTC
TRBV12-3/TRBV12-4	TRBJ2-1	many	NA	CASSLALVGNEQFF	TGTGCCAGCAGTTTAGCGCTTGTAGGCAATGAGCAGTTCTTC
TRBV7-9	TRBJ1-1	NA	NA	CASSLVTKTEAFF	TGTGCCAGCAGCTTAGTTACTAAGACTGAAGCTTTCTTT
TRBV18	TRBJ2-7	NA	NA	CASWLHLYEQCF	TGTGCCAGCTGGCTCCACCTCTACGAGCAGTGCTTC
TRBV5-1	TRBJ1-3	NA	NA	CASNAGTYGNTIYF	TGCGCCAGCAATGCTGGGACGTACGGGAACACCATATATTTT
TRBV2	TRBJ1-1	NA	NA	CASGGGITEAFF	TGTGCCAGCGGGGGGGGTATCACTGAAGCTTTCTTT
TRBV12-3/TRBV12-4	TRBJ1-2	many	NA	CASSFNLGSSYGYTF	TGTGCCAGCAGTTTTAATCTGGGCAGCAGTTATGGCTACACCTTC
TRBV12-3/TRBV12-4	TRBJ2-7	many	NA	CASSLGRGFEQYF	TGTGCCAGCAGTTTGGGTCGAGGGTTCGAGCAGTACTTC
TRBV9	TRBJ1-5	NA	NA	CASSPKSQGNQPQHF	TGTGCCAGCAGCCCAAAATCTCAGGGGAATCAGCCCCAGCATTTT
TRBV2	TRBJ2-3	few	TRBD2	CASSHTGGGVTDTQYF	TGTGCCAGCAGCCACACGGGCGGGGGGGTCACAGATACGCAGTATTTT
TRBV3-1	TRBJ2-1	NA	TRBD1	CASSLSRQGEQFF	TGTGCCAGCAGCTTATCTCGACAGGGGGAGCAGTTCTTC
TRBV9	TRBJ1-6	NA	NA	CASSVAEGMTLHF	TGTGCCAGCAGCGTAGCTGAGGGAATGACTCTCCACTTT
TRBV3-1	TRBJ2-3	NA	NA	CASTKRGRATYTQYF	TGTGCCAGCACCAAACGAGGCAGGGCGACATATACGCAGTATTTT
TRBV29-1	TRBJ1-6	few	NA	CSVLAKDNNSPLHF	TGCAGCGTCCTCGCTAAGGATAATAATTCACCCCTCCACTTT
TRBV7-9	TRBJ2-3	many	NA	CASSQGVGSGGTDTQYF	TGTGCCAGCAGCCAAGGGGTAGGCTCAGGGGGGACAGATACGCAGTATTTT
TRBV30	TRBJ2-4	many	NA	CAWSAPQLAKNIQYF	TGTGCCTGGAGTGCCCCCCAGCTAGCCAAAAACATTCAGTACTTC
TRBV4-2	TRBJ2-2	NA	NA	CASSQAGLYTGELFF	TGTGCCAGCAGCCAAGCTGGGCTTTACACCGGGGAGCTGTTTTTT
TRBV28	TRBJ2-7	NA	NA	CASNRLSYEQYF	TGTGCCAGCAACAGACTCTCCTACGAGCAGTACTTC
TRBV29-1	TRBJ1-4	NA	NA	CSVAEFNEKLFF	TGCAGCGTTGCCGAGTTTAATGAAAAACTGTTTTTT
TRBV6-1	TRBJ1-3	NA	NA	CASSSGHSGNTIYF	TGTGCCAGCAGTTCGGGTCACTCTGGAAACACCATATATTTT
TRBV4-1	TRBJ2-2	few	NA	CASSQNQGGHTGELFF	TGCGCCAGCAGCCAAAACCAGGGGGGGCACACCGGGGAGCTGTTTTTT
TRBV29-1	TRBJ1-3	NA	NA	CSVDVYGGDTIYF	TGCAGCGTTGATGTATATGGGGGGGACACCATATATTTT
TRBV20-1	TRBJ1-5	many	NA	CSARKGTDSNQPQHF	TGCAGTGCCAGGAAAGGGACGGATAGCAATCAGCCCCAGCATTTT
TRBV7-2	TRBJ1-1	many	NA	CASSLEGPNTEAFF	TGTGCCAGCAGCTTAGAAGGACCGAACACTGAAGCTTTCTTT
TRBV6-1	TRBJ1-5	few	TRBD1	CASRGQGGNQPQHF	TGTGCCAGCAGGGGACAGGGCGGGAATCAGCCCCAGCATTTT
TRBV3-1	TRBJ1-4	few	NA	CASSYSSPGTGGKLFF	TGTGCCAGCAGCTACTCTTCGCCAGGGACGGGCGGAAAACTGTTTTTT
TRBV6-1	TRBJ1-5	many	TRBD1	CASRRETGGYQPQHF	TGTGCCAGCCGGAGGGAGACAGGGGGCTATCAGCCCCAGCATTTT
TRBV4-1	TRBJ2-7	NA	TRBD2	CASSQESGGELAGHEQYF	TGCGCCAGCAGCCAAGAGAGCGGGGGGGAACTAGCGGGGCACGAGCAGTACTTC
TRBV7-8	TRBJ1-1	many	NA	CASSLETPNTEAFF	TGTGCCAGCAGCTTAGAGACACCGAACACTGAAGCTTTCTTT
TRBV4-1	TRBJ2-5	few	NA	CASSQEGRAETQYF	TGCGCCAGCAGCCAAGAAGGCAGGGCTGAGACCCAGTACTTC
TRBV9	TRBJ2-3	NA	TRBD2	CASSPGASGGTDTQYF	TGTGCCAGCAGCCCAGGGGCTAGCGGGGGCACAGATACGCAGTATTTT
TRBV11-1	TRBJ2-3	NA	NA	CASSLERAVADTQYF	TGTGCCAGCAGCTTAGAACGAGCGGTGGCAGATACGCAGTATTTT
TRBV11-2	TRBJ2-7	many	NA	CASSLEEVTYYEQYF	TGTGCCAGCAGCTTAGAGGAGGTCACATACTACGAGCAGTACTTC
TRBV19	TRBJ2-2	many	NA	CASTTQGTVNTGELFF	TGTGCCAGTACCACTCAGGGTACCGTGAACACCGGGGAGCTGTTTTTT
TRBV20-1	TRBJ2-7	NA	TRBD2	CSAQLTSGVYEQYF	TGCAGTGCTCAACTGACTAGCGGGGTCTACGAGCAGTACTTC
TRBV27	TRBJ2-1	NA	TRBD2	CASSLAGGYHNEQFF	TGTGCCAGCAGTCTAGCGGGGGGGTACCACAATGAGCAGTTCTTC
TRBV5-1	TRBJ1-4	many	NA	CASSLRPAKEKLFF	TGCGCCAGCAGCCTCCGACCGGCGAAGGAAAAACTGTTTTTT
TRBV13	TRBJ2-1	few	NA	CASSPSSPNEQFF	TGTGCCAGCAGCCCCAGCAGCCCTAATGAGCAGTTCTTC
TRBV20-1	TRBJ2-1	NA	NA	CSASSPRLGSSYNEQFF	TGCAGTGCTAGCTCCCCTCGTTTGGGGAGCTCCTACAATGAGCAGTTCTTC
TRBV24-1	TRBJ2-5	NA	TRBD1	CATSDPPGGPQETQYF	TGTGCCACCAGTGATCCCCCAGGGGGCCCCCAAGAGACCCAGTACTTC